Listed below are T cell receptor beta chains from one sample, sequenced in a study of blood T cell repertoires in COVID-19. Produced via immunoSEQ multiplex PCR; TCRdb's table is partial and in-frame only. This sample has 150,000 to 200,000 clones, with 82% found just once. Source material: peripheral blood. These receptors came from a woman aged 70 to 79 with acute or convalescent COVID-19. Each CDR3 is given with its conserved first and last residue. A D gene is named only where the DNA matches it firmly. Not every row has a clone size; where given, it reads once, few, many or a size class.

V	size	D	J	DNA	CDR3
TRBV6-5	-	TRBD2	TRBJ2-5	TGTGCCAGCAAATTAGCGGGAGGAACAGAGGAGACCCAGTACTTC	CASKLAGGTEETQYF
TRBV5-1	-	TRBD1	TRBJ1-2	TGCGCCAGCAGCGGCGGACAGGGGATCTATGGCTACACCTTC	CASSGGQGIYGYTF
TRBV6-5	-	-	TRBJ2-5	TGTGCCAGCAGATACTACTTACTCCAAGAGACCCAGTACTTC	CASRYYLLQETQYF
TRBV19	-	TRBD1	TRBJ2-1	TGTGCCAGTAGTATAGATTGGACAGGGTACAATGAGCAGTTCTTC	CASSIDWTGYNEQFF
TRBV20-1	-	-	TRBJ2-3	TGCAGTGCTAGTTTGGACAGAACAGATACGCAGTATTTT	CSASLDRTDTQYF
TRBV9	few	-	TRBJ1-5	TGTGCCAGCAGCGTAGAAGACAGTAGCAATCAGCCCCAGCATTTT	CASSVEDSSNQPQHF
TRBV28	-	-	TRBJ1-5	TGTGCCAGCAGTTCCAACGCAGGGGCTCAGCCCCAGCATTTT	CASSSNAGAQPQHF
TRBV2	-	TRBD1	TRBJ2-7	TGTGCCAGCAGTCCGGACAGGGTGGCAACCTACGAGCAGTACTTC	CASSPDRVATYEQYF
TRBV30	once	-	TRBJ2-3	TGTGCCTGGACCCAAGGACTTACCCGGGCAGATACGCAGTATTTT	CAWTQGLTRADTQYF
TRBV3-1/TRBV3-2	-	-	TRBJ1-2	TGTGCCAGCAGCCTTTGGCGGGCAGGCCATAACTATGGCTACACCTTC	CASSLWRAGHNYGYTF
TRBV5-1	-	-	TRBJ2-7	TGCGCCAGCAGTGGAGGGAGTTACGAGCAGTACTTC	CASSGGSYEQYF
TRBV6-1	-	-	TRBJ1-2	TGTGCCAGCAGTGCTAAAGCGGATCGCGCCTACTATGGCTACACCTTC	CASSAKADRAYYGYTF
TRBV6-2/TRBV6-3	-	-	TRBJ2-2	TGTGCCAGCAGTTACTCGCCGGGGAGAAAGGCCGGGGAGCTGTTTTTT	CASSYSPGRKAGELFF
TRBV6-2/TRBV6-3	-	TRBD2	TRBJ2-5	TGTGCCAGCAGTTACCCAGTGGGGGGGTCCCAGTACTTC	CASSYPVGGSQYF
TRBV27	once	-	TRBJ2-5	TGTGCCAGCAGTGGGACTGGGGAGACCCAGTACTTC	CASSGTGETQYF
TRBV5-4	-	TRBD2	TRBJ2-7	TGTGCCAGCAGCTTGGCCGAGCGGGGGGGAGTATACGAGCAGTACTTC	CASSLAERGGVYEQYF
TRBV7-2	few	TRBD1	TRBJ1-1	TGTGCCAGCAGCTTATGGGACAGGGGTGAAGCTTTCTTT	CASSLWDRGEAFF
TRBV6-1	-	-	TRBJ2-7	TGTGCCAGCAGTGAAGCGCAGTCCGCCAGCTCCTACGAGCAGTACTTC	CASSEAQSASSYEQYF
TRBV4-2	-	TRBD2	TRBJ2-7	TGTGCCAGCAGCCAAAATTTACTAGCGGGGGAGCAGTACTTC	CASSQNLLAGEQYF
TRBV28	once	-	TRBJ2-7	TGTGCCAGCAGTTTGTTGATATCGAGGGAGAGCTCCTACGAGCAGTACTTC	CASSLLISRESSYEQYF
TRBV28	-	TRBD1	TRBJ1-6	TGTGCCAGCAGTTTCAGGGGGACCCTCCACTTT	CASSFRGTLHF
TRBV7-2	-	-	TRBJ1-4	TGTGCCAGCAGCTTACTCGGCGGCCTTAATGAAAAACTGTTTTTT	CASSLLGGLNEKLFF
TRBV5-6	-	TRBD1	TRBJ1-2	TGTGCCAGCATCGGACAGGCTAACTATGGCTACACCTTC	CASIGQANYGYTF
TRBV6-6	-	TRBD1	TRBJ2-7	TGTGCCAGCAGAGACAGAGGACAGGGCTACGAGCAGTACTTC	CASRDRGQGYEQYF
TRBV18	once	TRBD2	TRBJ2-2	TGTGCCAGCTCACCCTCAGGACTAGCGGGTAACACCGGGGAGCTGTTTTTT	CASSPSGLAGNTGELFF
TRBV19	-	TRBD1	TRBJ1-3	TGTGCCAGTGGACAGGCCGTTGGTGGAAACACCATATATTTT	CASGQAVGGNTIYF
TRBV5-1	-	-	TRBJ2-1	TGCGCCAGCAGCTCGGACTCAGAGCAGTTCTTC	CASSSDSEQFF
TRBV11-2	-	-	TRBJ1-1	TGTGCCAGCAGACCTGGGTTCGGGATGAACACTGAAGCTTTCTTT	CASRPGFGMNTEAFF
TRBV3-1/TRBV3-2	once	TRBD2	TRBJ2-1	TGTGCCAGCAGCCAATTAGCGGGAGGGCCGATAATATACAATGAGCAGTTCTTC	CASSQLAGGPIIYNEQFF
TRBV6-2/TRBV6-3	-	-	TRBJ2-2	TGTGCCAGCAGTTACATCAGGGTCGGGTCCGGGGAGCTGTTTTTT	CASSYIRVGSGELFF
TRBV30	-	TRBD1	TRBJ2-7	TGTGCCTGGAAGACAGGGGGATCCTACGAGCAGTACTTC	CAWKTGGSYEQYF
TRBV30	-	TRBD2	TRBJ2-7	TGTGCCTGGAGTGTCACTAGCGGGAACGAGCAGTACTTC	CAWSVTSGNEQYF
TRBV7-9	-	TRBD1	TRBJ2-1	TGTGCCAGCAACGCAATAGGGGGCAGGGACTACAATGAGCAGTTCTTC	CASNAIGGRDYNEQFF
TRBV14	-	-	TRBJ2-7	TGTGCCAGCAGCCAAGAACTTTCCTACGAGCAGTACTTC	CASSQELSYEQYF
TRBV27	-	-	TRBJ2-1	TGTGCCAGCAGTTATATGCTACAGGTCAGTTCCTACAATGAGCAGTTCTTC	CASSYMLQVSSYNEQFF
TRBV7-2	-	TRBD2	TRBJ2-1	TGTGCCAGCAGCCTTCTAGCGGCCAAGGCCAATGAGCAGTTCTTC	CASSLLAAKANEQFF
TRBV7-2	-	TRBD2	TRBJ2-1	TGTGCCAGCAGCTGGGCCGGGACTAACTCCTACAATGAGCAGTTCTTC	CASSWAGTNSYNEQFF
TRBV3-1/TRBV3-2	few	-	TRBJ1-1	TGTGCCAGCAGCCTCCGGACAGAATTTAAACAGAGAAGAATGAACACTGAAGCTTTCTTT	CASSLRTEFKQRRMNTEAFF
TRBV10-1	-	TRBD2	TRBJ2-1	TGCGCCAGCAGTGAGTCTGGGAGGGATGAGCAGTTCTTC	CASSESGRDEQFF
TRBV4-1	once	TRBD2	TRBJ2-3	TGCGCCAGCAGCCAAGCCCCGGGACTAGCGGGAACAGATACGCAGTATTTT	CASSQAPGLAGTDTQYF
TRBV7-9	few	-	TRBJ2-1	TGTGCCAGCAGCTTAGGCCTAGCGACCACCTACAATGAGCAGTTCTTC	CASSLGLATTYNEQFF
TRBV11-2	-	-	TRBJ1-6	TGTGCCAGCAGCTTAGCCGGCAGGCTATACTCACCCCTCCACTTT	CASSLAGRLYSPLHF
TRBV19	-	-	TRBJ2-5	TGTGCCAGTCACCCCCATATGAGCGTTCAGTACCAAGAGACCCAGTACTTC	CASHPHMSVQYQETQYF
TRBV9	-	TRBD1	TRBJ1-2	TGTGCCAGCAGCCCTACACAGGGGGGGGATGGCTACACCTTC	CASSPTQGGDGYTF
TRBV5-1	-	TRBD1	TRBJ2-4	TGCGCCAGCAGCTTGGTGACGGGACAGGGGGCCAAAAACATTCAGTACTTC	CASSLVTGQGAKNIQYF
TRBV19	-	TRBD2	TRBJ2-1	TGTGCCAGTAGTAGGCTAGCGGGAGCCACCAGTTACAATGAGCAGTTCTTC	CASSRLAGATSYNEQFF
TRBV28	-	-	TRBJ1-1	TGTGCCAGCAGTTTATTGGCCAAGAACACTGAAGCTTTCTTT	CASSLLAKNTEAFF
TRBV6-5	-	TRBD2	TRBJ2-7	TGTGCCAGCAGTTACTTCGGCGGGACTAGCGACGAGCAGTACTTC	CASSYFGGTSDEQYF
TRBV5-1	-	-	TRBJ1-1	TGCGCCAGCACGACAGGTAACACTGAAGCTTTCTTT	CASTTGNTEAFF
TRBV5-8	-	-	TRBJ2-5	TGTGCCAGCAGCTTGGGGAACCAGGTGACCCAGTACTTC	CASSLGNQVTQYF
TRBV5-1	-	TRBD1	TRBJ1-4	TGCGCCAGCAGTACGACAGGGGGCGGTGAAAAACTGTTTTTT	CASSTTGGGEKLFF
TRBV3-1/TRBV3-2	-	-	TRBJ1-5	TGTGCCAGCAGCCAAGAAGGTCCGGGATCTAATCAGCCCCAGCATTTT	CASSQEGPGSNQPQHF
TRBV5-1	-	TRBD2	TRBJ2-1	TGCGCCAGCAGCATCGGGGGGGCAGGGTCACTCGATGAGCAGTTCTTC	CASSIGGAGSLDEQFF